Listed below are T cell receptor beta chains from one sample, sequenced in a study of CD8 T cells in Susac syndrome. MiXCR, applied by TCRdb to the immunoSEQ multiplex PCR reads, yields one record per CDR3 protein. The sample has around 270,000 distinct CDR3 sequences; 65% to 90% are singletons. Material: CD8+ T cells from PBMCs. The receptor source for this set is a human donor with multiple sclerosis. Each CDR3 is given with its conserved first and last residue. D genes are given only for firm matches. Expanded clones are given a class, and other clones once, few, many or no size at all.

.	TRBV4-1	TRBD2	TRBJ2-3	TGCGCCAGCAGCCAAGATCGGCTAGCGGGGGGCCCTGGCACAGATACGCAGTATTTT	CASSQDRLAGGPGTDTQYF
.	TRBV10-3	.	TRBJ1-2	TGTGCCATCAGTGAGTCGTCCGGGGAGGGCTATGGCTACACCTTC	CAISESSGEGYGYTF
few	TRBV16	.	TRBJ2-7	TGTGCCAGCAGCCCTCTTGGCAGGTCATACGAGCAGTACTTC	CASSPLGRSYEQYF
.	TRBV2	.	TRBJ2-3	TGTGCCAGCACGACCGGGACAACGAACACAGATACGCAGTATTTT	CASTTGTTNTDTQYF
.	TRBV7-6	.	TRBJ2-7	TGTGCCAGCAGCTTAGAGTCCAGCGGCACTACCTACGAGCAGTACTTC	CASSLESSGTTYEQYF
few	TRBV27	.	TRBJ1-5	TGTGCCAGCAGCTTAGCGGGCAATCAGCCCCAGCATTTT	CASSLAGNQPQHF
once	TRBV12-3/TRBV12-4	.	TRBJ1-1	TGTGCCAGCAGTTTACTCAGAGGACATGAAGCTTTCTTT	CASSLLRGHEAFF
.	TRBV5-4	.	TRBJ2-7	TGTGCCAGCAGCTTGGAGGGGGATCCCTCCTACGAGCAGTACTTC	CASSLEGDPSYEQYF
.	TRBV4-1	TRBD1	TRBJ2-1	TGCGCCAGCAGCCCCCAATACCCGAGGACAGGGTCTAACTACAATGAGCAGTTCTTC	CASSPQYPRTGSNYNEQFF
.	TRBV7-9	.	TRBJ2-5	TGTGCCAGCAGCCCCTCAGGCGGGATAGGGGAGACCCAGTACTTC	CASSPSGGIGETQYF
.	TRBV28	.	TRBJ2-3	TGTGCCAGCAGTTGGGTGGGAGTCGCAGATACGCAGTATTTT	CASSWVGVADTQYF
few	TRBV13	.	TRBJ2-7	TGTGCCAGCAGCTTTCGCTACGAGCAGTACTTC	CASSFRYEQYF
.	TRBV4-1	.	TRBJ2-1	TGCGCCAGCAGCCAAGCCGGGAGTTCCTACAATGAGCAGTTCTTC	CASSQAGSSYNEQFF
.	TRBV14	.	TRBJ1-3	TGTGCCAGCAGCCAAGATCCCCGGCCTTACTCTGGAAACACCATATATTTT	CASSQDPRPYSGNTIYF
.	TRBV7-9	TRBD1	TRBJ1-1	TGTGCCAGCAGCTTAGGCCGGGCACAGGGGACTAACACTGAAGCTTTCTTT	CASSLGRAQGTNTEAFF
.	TRBV28	TRBD2	TRBJ2-1	TGTGCCAGCAGTGTTTCGGGGGGGAATGAGCAGTTCTTC	CASSVSGGNEQFF
once	TRBV5-1	TRBD2	TRBJ2-2	TGCGCCAGCAGCAGCGGACTAGCGGGCGGGGAGCTGTTTTTT	CASSSGLAGGELFF
once	TRBV7-2	TRBD2	TRBJ2-7	TGTGCCAGCAGCGCGGCCCAACTAGCGGGGCATTTCGAGCAGTACTTC	CASSAAQLAGHFEQYF
.	TRBV29-1	.	TRBJ2-3	TGCAGCGTTGAAGATCTTCGGGATACGCAGTATTTT	CSVEDLRDTQYF
.	TRBV27	TRBD2	TRBJ2-1	TGTGCCAGCAGCCCGACTAGCGGGAGGGCCGGCCTCAATGAGCAGTTCTTC	CASSPTSGRAGLNEQFF
.	TRBV20-1	.	TRBJ2-7	TGCAGTGCTCGCGGGGACCCCTACTCCTACGAGCAGTACTTC	CSARGDPYSYEQYF
.	TRBV20-1	.	TRBJ2-1	TGCAGTGCTAGGGGGGACTGGATTTCCTACAATGAGCAGTTCTTC	CSARGDWISYNEQFF
.	TRBV2	TRBD2	TRBJ2-3	TGTGCCAGCAGTGAAATGACTAGCAGCACAGATACGCAGTATTTT	CASSEMTSSTDTQYF
.	TRBV30	TRBD2	TRBJ2-7	TGTGCCTGGAGTGCGGCGCTAGCGGGAGACGAGCAGTACTTC	CAWSAALAGDEQYF
.	TRBV7-9	TRBD2	TRBJ2-3	TGTGCCAGCAGTCGCAGACCGATACTAGCGGGAGACTTCACAGATACGCAGTATTTT	CASSRRPILAGDFTDTQYF
.	TRBV19	.	TRBJ1-1	TGTGCCAGTTTCCGCACTGAAGCTTTCTTT	CASFRTEAFF
.	TRBV28	.	TRBJ2-7	TGTGCCAGCAGAATTGACGACAGGCGAAGCTACGAGCAGTACTTC	CASRIDDRRSYEQYF
.	TRBV28	TRBD2	TRBJ2-5	TGTGCCAGCAGTAAGACTAGCGTGCGGCAAGAGACCCAGTACTTC	CASSKTSVRQETQYF
.	TRBV7-2	TRBD2	TRBJ2-1	TGTGCCAGCAGCTTTATAGAGCGGGAGGGCCACGAGCAGTTCTTC	CASSFIEREGHEQFF
.	TRBV15	.	TRBJ1-5	TGTGCCACCAGCAGCCGGGCCGGGGGCAATCAGCCCCAGCATTTT	CATSSRAGGNQPQHF
.	TRBV30	TRBD2	TRBJ2-1	TGTGCCTGGAGTGTGGGTGGGAGGGCCTACAATGAGCAGTTCTTC	CAWSVGGRAYNEQFF
.	TRBV4-1	.	TRBJ2-7	TGCGCCAGCAGCCAAGGGGGAGCCCAACAGGCCTACGAGCAGTACTTC	CASSQGGAQQAYEQYF
once	TRBV28	.	TRBJ2-2	TGTGCCAGCAGCTCCCCGACAGGGAGGACCGGGGAGCTGTTTTTT	CASSSPTGRTGELFF
.	TRBV6-1	TRBD1	TRBJ2-5	TGTGCCAGCACAAGGGACAGACAAGAGACCCAGTACTTC	CASTRDRQETQYF
.	TRBV6-2/TRBV6-3	.	TRBJ2-7	TGTGCCGCAGGGGCTCACTCCTACGAGCAGTACTTC	CAAGAHSYEQYF
.	TRBV12-3/TRBV12-4	TRBD1	TRBJ2-6	TGTGCCAGCAGTTACGGGCAGGGGGCAAGTGGGGCCAACGTCCTGACTTTC	CASSYGQGASGANVLTF
few	TRBV4-3	.	TRBJ2-1	TGCGCCAGCAGCACTAGCAGCTACAATGAGCAGTTCTTC	CASSTSSYNEQFF
.	TRBV7-9	TRBD2	TRBJ2-2	TGTGCCAGCAGCCCCCGGACTAGCGGGAGCAACACCGGGGAGCTGTTTTTT	CASSPRTSGSNTGELFF
.	TRBV3-1	.	TRBJ1-1	TGTGCCAGCAGCCAAGATAGCGGGGACGTTACTTTCTTT	CASSQDSGDVTFF
once	TRBV5-1	TRBD1	TRBJ1-4	TGCGCCAGCAGCCAAGCAGGGGGCTATGAAAAACTGTTTTTT	CASSQAGGYEKLFF
few	TRBV4-1	.	TRBJ2-7	TGCGCCAGCAGCCAAGAGGATCCTTCCGACGAGCAGTACTTC	CASSQEDPSDEQYF
.	TRBV20-1	.	TRBJ2-2	TGCAGTGCTAGGGCTGCGATGGCGCTTTCCGGGGAGCTGTTTTTT	CSARAAMALSGELFF
.	TRBV5-4	.	TRBJ2-5	TGTGCCAGCAGCTTGAGTGCGGCCAGGGCTGAGACCCAGTACTTC	CASSLSAARAETQYF
.	TRBV20-1	.	TRBJ2-7	TGCAGTGCTAGGACCTATTTCTCTGGCGTTAGCAAAACCTACGAGCAGTACTTC	CSARTYFSGVSKTYEQYF
.	TRBV12-3/TRBV12-4	.	TRBJ2-2	TGTGCCAGCAGTACTAGACTGGGGCTAGGGTCCGGGGAGCTGTTTTTT	CASSTRLGLGSGELFF
.	TRBV11-3	TRBD1	TRBJ2-7	TGTGCCAGCAGCCCGGCGTCCGGGACAGGGTTCGACGAGCAGTACTTC	CASSPASGTGFDEQYF
.	TRBV12-3/TRBV12-4	.	TRBJ1-2	TGTGCCAGCAGTCCGACCTCTACAGGGTTCTATGGCTACACCTTC	CASSPTSTGFYGYTF
few	TRBV5-6	.	TRBJ2-1	TGTGCCAGCAGCTTAAGGGACTGGGGAAATGAGCAGTTCTTC	CASSLRDWGNEQFF
.	TRBV6-2/TRBV6-3	TRBD2	TRBJ2-5	TGTGCCAGCAGTTCGACTAGCATGGAAGAGACCCAGTACTTC	CASSSTSMEETQYF
once	TRBV5-6	TRBD2	TRBJ2-5	TGTGCCAGCAGCGACTATGGACTAGCGGGAGGAGAGACCCAGTACTTC	CASSDYGLAGGETQYF
.	TRBV4-1	TRBD2	TRBJ2-5	TGCGCCAGCAGCCCCGACTTTGGCGGGACTAGCTCCTTTCAAGAGACCCAGTACTTC	CASSPDFGGTSSFQETQYF
few	TRBV5-4	TRBD1	TRBJ2-7	TGTGCCAGCAGCCCCCCCCGAAGCGGGACAGGGGGTAGCGAGCAGTACTTC	CASSPPRSGTGGSEQYF
.	TRBV5-1	TRBD2	TRBJ2-2	TGCGCCAGCAGCTTGGTGAGCGGGAGGAAGACCGGGGAGCTGTTTTTT	CASSLVSGRKTGELFF